This T cell receptor beta chain was found in a study of T cells expressing NK-cell markers. On the study more broadly: Out of eight donors sequenced, seven tested HCMV-seropositive and the remaining one seronegative.

TCRdb re-called the 5' RACE reads; every CDR3 protein appears as one record, without DNA. The listing records 300,000 to 500,000 distinct CDR3 sequences. Study results and caveats: Whether expanded NKG2C-expressing T cell clones recognize HCMV is unknown.

The CDR3 is 13 amino acids. CDR1 and CDR2 (germline): SGHAT, FQNNGV. About this clonotype itself: Its antigen is unidentified.

The TCR sequence derives from a woman between 45 and 65 years old in good health. This chain links TRBV11-2 with TRBJ2-1; TCRdb indicates TRBD1, and absent DNA this call remains unverified. What was sequenced was blood T cells: a sorted CD56 or NKG2C T cell subset, CD4+ or CD8+ T cells, or bulk PBMC T cells (not recorded which). CDR3: CASSPGGGEEQFF.